The 5 T cell receptor beta chains listed next were all sequenced from one sample in a study of T-cell reconstitution after alpha-beta-depleted transplantation in children. TCRbeta library preparation incorporated unique molecular identifiers. TCRdb fed the PCR reads into MiXCR, producing one record per CDR3 protein. The table records about 830,000 distinct CDR3 sequences, less than 20% of them present only once. Sequenced here: PBMCs, mostly from graft donor cells, sampled 360 days after TCRalphabeta/CD19-depleted stem cell transplant. The source is a male patient between 5 and 17 years old who had a stem cell transplant for acute lymphoblastic leukemia, so the T cells may come from the graft donor.

This sequence joins TRBV7-9 and TRBJ1-1; D may be TRBD1 (6 bases). The CDR3 runs to 16 residues. The V end lost 5 bases, the J end lost 3 bases, and 19 bases lay between the germline ends. Germline assignment: CDR1 SEHNR and CDR2 FQNEAQ (reference sequence). The CDR3 DNA reads as TGTGCCAGCAGCCCATTCGGGGGGGCCGTGGACACTGAAGCTTTCTTT. Protein sequence: CASSPFGGAVDTEAFF.

The chain carries TRBV20-1 and TRBJ1-4; 8 positions agree with TRBD1. CDR1 is DFQATT, CDR2 SNEGSKA, per germline (reference sequence). Trimming cost V 1 base and J 0 bases; bases outside gene matches: 10. The length of the CDR3 is 18 residues. The DNA of the CDR3 is TGCAGTGCTAGAGGCGGAGCAGGGGGCTTTGCAACTAATGAAAAACTGTTTTTT. Translated: CSARGGAGGFATNEKLFF.

The chain uses TRBV20-1 and TRBJ2-7; maybe TRBD2 (5 bases). Germline lookup yields CDR1 DFQATT and CDR2 SNEGSKA (reference sequence). This CDR3 contains 14 residues. With 1 base removed from V and 2 bases from J, the gap between germline ends came to 12 bases. As DNA, the CDR3 is TGCAGTGCTAGAGTTTCTAGCCCTCCCTACGAGCAGTACTTC. Its protein is CSARVSSPPYEQYF.

This chain connects TRBV4-1 to TRBJ2-4, with D possibly being TRBD2 (6 bases). The CDR3 has 18 residues. V lost 4 bases and J 0 bases, leaving 19 bases between the germline ends. CDR1 MGHRA and CDR2 YSYEKL come from the germline V gene. The CDR3 bases are TGCGCCAGCAGCCCGGGACGGGAGAGGGGTTTAGCCAAAAACATTCAGTACTTC. This translates into CASSPGRERGLAKNIQYF.

This clonotype appeared a few times. The chain carries TRBV9 and TRBJ2-2; no reliable D call. Germline-derived CDR1 and CDR2 are SGDLS and YYNGEE. The V end lost 0 bases, the J end lost 1 base, and 7 bases lay between the germline ends. This CDR3 spans 15 amino acids. CDR3 amino acids: CASSVVSRNTGELFF. In nucleotides, the CDR3 is TGTGCCAGCAGCGTAGTATCCAGGAACACCGGGGAGCTGTTTTTT.